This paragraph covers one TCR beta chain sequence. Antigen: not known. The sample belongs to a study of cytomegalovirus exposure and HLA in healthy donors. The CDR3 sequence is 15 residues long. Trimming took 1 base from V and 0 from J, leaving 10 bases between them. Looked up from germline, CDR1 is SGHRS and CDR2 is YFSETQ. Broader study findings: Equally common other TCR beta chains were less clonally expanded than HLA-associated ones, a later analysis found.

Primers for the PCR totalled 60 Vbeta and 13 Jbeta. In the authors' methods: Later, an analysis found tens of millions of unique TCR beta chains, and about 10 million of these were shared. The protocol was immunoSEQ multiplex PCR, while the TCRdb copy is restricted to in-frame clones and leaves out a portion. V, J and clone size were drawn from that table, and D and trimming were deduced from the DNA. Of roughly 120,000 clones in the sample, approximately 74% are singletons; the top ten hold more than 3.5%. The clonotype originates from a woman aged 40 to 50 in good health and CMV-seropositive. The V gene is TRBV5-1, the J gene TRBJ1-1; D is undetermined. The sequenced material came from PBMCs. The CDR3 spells CASSLTVLMNTEAFF. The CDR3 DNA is TGCGCCAGCAGCTTGACGGTTTTAATGAACACTGAAGCTTTCTTT.